This TCR beta chain was documented in a study of immune evolution from preneoplasia to lung adenocarcinoma. General study results and limits: Clonality was highest in normal lung, lower in later-stage lesions apparently. From normal lung to invasive adenocarcinoma, top clone frequencies appeared to decrease.

Resections took place in Japan or China from the mid-2010s to the late 2010s. Two lung cancer pathologists independently confirmed each histologic diagnosis. Produced via immunoSEQ multiplex PCR; TCRdb's table is partial and in-frame only. The table lists about 4,100 clones, 70% to 85% of them singletons. The CDR3 runs 15 residues. Trimming pared 5 bases from V and 1 base from J, leaving 12 bases between. The germline V gene has CDR1 SQVTM and CDR2 ANQGSEA. With regard to this clone: What it binds is not known.

V gene TRBV29-1 combines with J gene TRBJ2-6; D might be TRBD2 (5 bases). Input material: FFPE adjacent normal lung tissue. The sequence was collected from a person aged 55-80 years with lung adenocarcinoma. As DNA, the CDR3 is TGCAGCGTTTTAGTAAGCGGTTCTGGGGCCAACGTCCTGACTTTC. Translating it yields CSVLVSGSGANVLTF.